The 3 T cell receptor beta chains listed next were all sequenced from one sample in a study of T cell repertoires in cytomegalovirus infection. TCRdb re-analysed the reads in MiXCR, keeping a single row per CDR3 protein. The sample includes about 530,000 distinct CDR3 sequences, about 26% seen only once; the top ten take under 15%. Specimen: PBMCs. These receptors all come from a human donor in good health (CMV status not recorded). Some clones in this sample may be carry-over from other donors' samples.

The V gene is TRBV3-1, the J gene TRBJ1-4; D is unclear. Germline V gives CDR1 LGHDT, CDR2 YNNKEL (reference sequence). The length of the CDR3 is 15 residues. Deletions cut 4 bases from V and 0 bases from J, with 9 bases between. The DNA for the CDR3 is TGTGCCAGCAGCCCGTGGCGGTCAACTAATGAAAAACTGTTTTTT. It translates to CASSPWRSTNEKLFF.

This clonotype was seen many times. This chain joins TRBV6-1 and TRBJ2-1; D remains unclear. The ends were cut back, 8 bases at V and 7 bases at J, with 15 bases in the middle. CDR1 and CDR2 (germline): MNHNS, SASEGT. The CDR3 has 13 residues. DNA of the CDR3: TGTGCCAGCTCGGGTGTCTCGGGTAATGAGCAGTTCTTC. Protein product: CASSGVSGNEQFF.

This clonotype was observed at least ten times. The J gene is TRBJ2-5, the V gene TRBV7-2; tentatively, D is TRBD2 (5 bases). The V and J ends lost 0 bases and 5 bases respectively, with 7 bases between them. CDR3 size: 13 residues. Germline CDR1 reads SGHTA; CDR2 reads FQGNSA. The CDR3 DNA reads TGTGCCAGCAGCTTAGCAGGCGGGGAGACCCAGTACTTC. It encodes CASSLAGGETQYF. The full variable domain, completed using reference TRBV7-2 and TRBJ2-5, is GAGVSQSPSNKVTEKGKDVELRCDPISGHTALYWYRQSLGQGLEFLIYFQGNSAPDKSGLPSDRFSAERTGGSVSTLTIQRTQQEDSAVYLCASSLAGGETQYFGPGTRLLVL.